This T cell receptor beta chain is from a study of shared clonotypes between healthy human individuals. Libraries were prepared by immunoSEQ multiplex PCR; TCRdb keeps only in-frame clonotypes and omits some of them. The repertoire holds 700,000 to 950,000 clones, roughly 96% seen once, with around 0.25% in the top ten. The CDR3 is 16 residues long. V lost 6 bases to trimming and J lost 3 bases, with 20 bases between them. Germline assignment: CDR1 MNHEY and CDR2 SMNVEV (reference sequence). Positive CCR7 selection of CD45RO-negative cells yielded the naive CD8 cells, and terminally differentiated effector memory CD45RA+ cells were excluded.

The chain joins TRBV27 to TRBJ1-2, with a weak D call TRBD1 (5 bases). The clonotype was recovered from a young man in good health. Sequenced input: naive CD8+ T cells sorted from blood. CDR3 nucleotide sequence: TGTGCCAGCAGCTCGGGGGGAGGGGCGAACTACTATGGCTACACCTTC. It is translated as CASSSGGGANYYGYTF.